Below are 28 T cell receptor beta chains sequenced from a single sample in a study of blood T cells in healthy people across ages. Together with a sample-barcoded 5' primer, a J-beta primer mix was included in a second PCR lasting 7 to 11 cycles. One entry per CDR3 protein results from TCRdb running MiXCR on the 5' RACE reads. The sample consists of 750,000 to 1,000,000 distinct CDR3 sequences, under 35% of them appearing once. The same specimen was also included in a second study, on T cells of mothers and their children.

The source material was blood. The receptors stem from a woman aged 40 to 55 in good health.

The chain employs TRBV5-1 and TRBJ2-5; 7 nucleotides agree with TRBD2. V gave up 7 bases and J gave up 3 bases; unmatched junction bases: 6. The germline gives CDR1 SGHRS, CDR2 YFSETQ. The CDR3 spans 13 residues. CDR3 bases: TGCGCCAGCCCGTGGGAGGGCGAAGAGACCCAGTACTTC. Protein sequence: CASPWEGEETQYF.

With regard to this clonotype: An end of the junction differs from the germline gene, which may be a read error. The chain has TRBV7-2 and TRBJ1-1, with TRBD1 as a possible D gene (6 bases). This CDR3 is 19 amino acids long. Germline V gives CDR1 SGHTA, CDR2 FQGNSA. The CDR3 region has the DNA TGTGCCTGCAGCTTAGTCCCTGGACAGCTAAGGGGGATGAACACTGAAGCTTTCTTT. Its protein product is CACSLVPGQLRGMNTEAFF.

The chain couples TRBV28 to TRBJ2-3; 7 bases agree with TRBD2. CDR1 and CDR2 from the germline V gene are MDHEN and SYDVKM. V lost 8 bases and J lost 9; bases outside the gene matches: 17. This CDR3 spans 15 amino acids. The CDR3 protein is CASCAPGGEKKTQYF. The CDR3 nucleotides are TGTGCCAGCTGCGCTCCGGGGGGTGAAAAGAAGACGCAGTATTTT.

V is TRBV20-1 and J is TRBJ2-3; D not resolved. Trimming stripped 6 bases from V and 2 bases from J, with 12 bases between. CDR1 and CDR2 (germline): DFQATT, SNEGSKA (reference sequence). The CDR3 sequence is 13 residues long. The CDR3 bases are TGCAGTGCAGAGAGCAGATACACAGATACGCAGTATTTT. Translating gives CSAESRYTDTQYF.

The chain is built from TRBV30 and TRBJ2-4; 9 positions agree with TRBD2. V lost 0 bases to trimming and J lost 13 bases; unmatched junction nucleotides: 13. The CDR3 is 15 residues long. Germline CDR1 GTSNPN, CDR2 SVGIG (reference sequence). The CDR3 DNA sequence: TGTGCCTGGAGTGTGGGTAGCGGGGGCTACAATGAGCAGTACTTC. This translates into CAWSVGSGGYNEQYF.

Concerning this clonotype itself: A much bigger clone sits one base away, suggesting this may be a read error. The chain uses TRBV5-1 and TRBJ2-3; D ambiguous. Trimming shortened V by 0 bases and J by 2 bases, and 13 bases separated the two germline ends. Germline V CDR1 and CDR2: SGHRS, YFSETQ. CDR3 length equals 16 residues. This chain's CDR3 is CASSLVLRKDTDTQYF. CDR3 in DNA: TGCGCCAGCAGCTTGGTCCTGCGTAAGGACACAGATACGCAGTATTTT.

This rearrangement joins TRBV20-1 to TRBJ1-6, with TRBD1 matching 9 bases. The junction had 18 bases not matched to a gene; V was cut back by 5 bases and J by 10 bases. Germline-derived CDR1 and CDR2 are DFQATT and SNEGSKA (reference sequence). The CDR3 is 17 residues long. CDR3 DNA: TGCAGTGCTCCTCCAGCCGGGACAGGGCCTATGGGCTCACCCCTCCACTTT. Its protein is CSAPPAGTGPMGSPLHF.

V is TRBV20-1 and J is TRBJ2-7; TRBD2 aligns across 13 bases. CDR1 and CDR2 (germline): DFQATT, SNEGSKA (reference sequence). The CDR3 has 19 amino acids. The trim removed 0 bases at V and 0 bases at J, leaving 11 bases unmatched. In DNA form, the CDR3 reads TGCAGTGCTAGAGAAACCACCGAGACTAGCGGGGGGAGCTCCTACGAGCAGTACTTC. This encodes CSARETTETSGGSSYEQYF.

The table lists this clonotype with many counts. The genes are TRBV9 and TRBJ2-1; 12 positions agree with TRBD2. CDR3 length: 19 residues. Trimming cost V 4 bases and J 0 bases; bases outside gene matches: 11. Germline assignment: CDR1 SGDLS and CDR2 YYNGEE. CDR3: CASSPRLAGATSSYNEQFF. The CDR3 DNA reads TGTGCCAGCAGCCCCCGACTAGCGGGGGCGACGAGCTCCTACAATGAGCAGTTCTTC.

This clonotype was recorded many times. This chain uses TRBV7-2 with TRBJ2-4; TRBD1 aligns across 7 bases. CDR3 length: 13 residues. The germline CDR1 and CDR2 sequences are SGHTA and FQGNSA. V lost 6 bases to trimming and J lost 8 bases; unmatched junction nucleotides: 7. CDR3 coding DNA: TGTGCCAGCAGAACGACAGGGTTCGACATTCAGTACTTC. Its protein product is CASRTTGFDIQYF.

This clonotype came up a few times. A read error is possible here, since a much larger clone lies one base away. The chain employs TRBV29-1 and TRBJ2-1; TRBD1 matches at 9 bases. CDR1 and CDR2 (germline): SQVTM, ANQGSEA. The CDR3 loop spans 15 amino acids. V lost 6 bases, J lost 9 bases, and 15 bases stayed unmatched. The CDR3 spells CSVHSGDRAQGEQFF. The CDR3 region has the DNA TGCAGCGTGCATTCCGGGGACAGGGCCCAAGGTGAGCAGTTCTTC.

This clonotype was counted at least ten times. The chain employs TRBV6-5 and TRBJ2-7, with D perhaps TRBD2 (5 bases). CDR1 and CDR2 (germline): MNHEY, SVGAGI. CDR3 size: 15 residues. V was pared by 4 bases and J by 2 bases, with 15 bases between. CDR3 region: CASSSDMRAAYEQYF. The CDR3 DNA reads TGTGCCAGCAGTTCCGACATGAGGGCAGCCTACGAGCAGTACTTC.

This clonotype has at least ten counts. The rearrangement links TRBV7-9 to TRBJ2-1; 8 nucleotides line up with TRBD2. This CDR3 comprises 15 residues. Germline CDR1 is SEHNR and CDR2 is FQNEAQ (reference sequence). V trimming: 4 bases; J trimming: 5 bases; junction bases outside the gene matches: 7. CDR3 nucleotides: TGTGCCAGCAGCTCTGGACTAGCCCTTGACAATGAGCAGTTCTTC. It yields the protein CASSSGLALDNEQFF.

The V gene is TRBV10-3, the J gene TRBJ2-3; perhaps TRBD1 as D (6 bases). The CDR3 spans 14 residues. CDR1 ENHRY and CDR2 SYGVKD come from the germline V gene. The V end was cut by 8 bases, the J end by 2 bases, with 14 bases between. This CDR3 is CAIRRGPDTDTQYF. The CDR3 DNA follows: TGTGCCATCCGCAGGGGTCCAGACACAGATACGCAGTATTTT.

This clonotype was seen a few times. This sequence joins TRBV4-1 and TRBJ2-3; 10 nucleotides align to TRBD2. The V and J ends lost 6 bases and 0 bases, in that order; junction bases with no gene match: 6. Germline CDR1 MGHRA, CDR2 YSYEKL. The CDR3 length is 16 residues. CDR3 sequence: CASSQRGGVSTDTQYF. As DNA, the CDR3 is TGCGCCAGCAGTCAGCGGGGGGGCGTAAGCACAGATACGCAGTATTTT.

Remarks on this clonotype: Being one base from a much bigger clone, this may be a read error. The chain carries TRBV7-9 and TRBJ2-5; TRBD2 matches at 7 bases. The CDR3 is made up of 14 amino acids. The germline CDR1 and CDR2 sequences are SEHNR and FQNEAQ (reference sequence). CDR3 DNA: TGTGCCAGCAGCTTTTCGGGGAGGGGAGAGACCCAGGACTTC. The encoded protein is CASSFSGRGETQDF.

With regard to this clonotype: This clone may be a read error of a much larger clone one base away. The rearrangement joins TRBV9 to TRBJ2-5, with D possibly being TRBD1 (6 bases). Trimming cost V 4 bases and J 1 base, with 11 bases left between them. The CDR3 loop spans 14 amino acids. CDR1 and CDR2 (germline): SGDLS, YYNGEE. The CDR3 reads CASSLGAFQETQYF. The CDR3 DNA reads as TGTGCCAGCAGCTTGGGGGCATTCCAAGAGACCCAGTACTTC.

The V gene is TRBV20-1, the J gene TRBJ2-7; the D call may be TRBD1 or TRBD2 (5 bases each). The germline gives CDR1 DFQATT, CDR2 SNEGSKA (reference sequence). CDR3 length: 11 residues. In DNA form, the CDR3 reads TGCAGCGCCGGGGCTATAAACGAGCAGTACTTC. The encoded protein is CSAGAINEQYF.

The V and J genes are TRBV5-1 and TRBJ1-2; TRBD1 matches 7 bases. Losses at the gene ends were 2 bases for V and 5 bases for J; bases not matched to a gene: 9. The CDR3 has 15 amino acids. Germline CDR1 SGHRS, CDR2 YFSETQ. Here the CDR3 reads CASSFLLEGAYGYTF. The CDR3 bases are TGCGCCAGCAGCTTCCTCCTGGAGGGGGCATATGGCTACACCTTC.

V usage is TRBV5-1 and J usage is TRBJ2-6; D may be TRBD1 (5 bases). Trimming shortened V by 0 bases and J by 4 bases, and 11 bases separated the two germline ends. This CDR3 has 16 residues. Germline V gene lookup returns CDR1 SGHRS and CDR2 YFSETQ. CDR3 DNA sequence: TGCGCCAGCAGCTTGGGGGGCTCTAGGGGGGCCAACGTCCTGACTTTC. It codes for CASSLGGSRGANVLTF.

This clonotype has at least ten counts. The chain has TRBV2 and TRBJ1-2; D is uncertain. CDR3 size: 11 residues. V was pared by 1 base and J by 8 bases, with 5 bases between. The germline V gene encodes CDR1 SNHLY and CDR2 FYNNEI. The CDR3 DNA sequence: TGTGCCAGCAGTGAAGGCCAGGGCTACACCTTC. It codes for CASSEGQGYTF.

This clonotype was detected many times. The genes are TRBV4-1 and TRBJ2-4, with D possibly TRBD1 on 6 matching bases. The CDR3 is 16 residues long. Germline V lookup: CDR1 MGHRA, CDR2 YSYEKL. Trimming took 1 base from V and 0 from J, leaving 10 bases between them. The CDR3 DNA reads as TGCGCCAGCAGCCAAGTCCCAGGGGTAGCCAAAAACATTCAGTACTTC. This encodes CASSQVPGVAKNIQYF.

The chain carries TRBV28 and TRBJ1-4; 9 nucleotides line up with TRBD1. V trimming: 5 bases; J trimming: 7 bases; junction bases outside the gene matches: 11. The CDR3 spans 16 residues. CDR1 and CDR2 from the germline V gene are MDHEN and SYDVKM. The CDR3 bases are TGTGCCAGCAGTCGCATGGGGACAGGGCTGGGTGAAAAACTGTTTTTT. Protein sequence: CASSRMGTGLGEKLFF.

The V gene is TRBV25-1, the J gene TRBJ1-2, with TRBD1 matching over 8 bases. Germline CDR1 and CDR2: MGHDK and SYGVNS. The CDR3 extends over 14 amino acids. Trimming at V came to 6 bases and at J to 5 bases, leaving 8 bases not matched to a gene. The CDR3 loop reads CASSRQGTRYGYTF. The CDR3 DNA follows: TGTGCCAGCAGCCGACAGGGGACGAGGTATGGCTACACCTTC.

In its sample, this clonotype was seen many times. This sequence joins TRBV6-2 or TRBV6-3 and TRBJ2-1, with 9 bases fitting TRBD2. The CDR3 contains 18 residues. The germline gives CDR1 MNHEY, CDR2 SVGEGT. V dropped 2 bases and J dropped 0; count of bases not matched to a gene: 8. The CDR3 loop reads CASSYERGDLSSYNEQFF. CDR3 DNA: TGTGCCAGCAGTTACGAGCGGGGGGACCTCTCCTCCTACAATGAGCAGTTCTTC.

The chain couples TRBV7-2 to TRBJ2-1; the match to TRBD2 covers 14 bases. Germline CDR1 is SGHTA and CDR2 is FQGNSA. The CDR3 has 15 residues. Losses at the gene ends were 5 bases for V and 10 bases for J; bases not matched to a gene: 7. This CDR3 is CASSPGTSGRGEQFF. The CDR3 DNA reads TGTGCCAGCAGCCCAGGGACTAGCGGGAGAGGAGAGCAGTTCTTC.

The CDR3 loop is CASSFAASTDTQYF. CDR3 nucleotide sequence: TGTGCCAGCAGTTTTGCAGCTAGCACAGATACGCAGTATTTT. The chain employs TRBV27 and TRBJ2-3; D remains unclear. CDR1 and CDR2 (germline): MNHEY, SMNVEV (reference sequence). CDR3 length: 14 amino acids. Trimming left V 3 bases short and J 0 bases short, with 7 bases between.

On this clonotype: This is likely a read error, given that the CDR3 carries no conserved phenylalanine or tryptophan at its end. This sequence joins TRBV6-2 or TRBV6-3 and TRBJ2-2; 8 bases fit TRBD1. Germline-derived CDR1 and CDR2 are MNHEY and SVGEGT. V shed 6 bases, J shed 6 bases, and the junction held 3 bases outside the gene matches. The CDR3 is 13 amino acids. CDR3 nucleotides: TGTGCCAGCAGGGACAGGGACGCCGGGGAGCTGTTTGTT. This encodes CASRDRDAGELFV.